Sequencing of this TCR beta chain was carried out in a study of PD-L1 blockade in urothelial cancer. Background on the study: Most patients, about 85% of the roughly 30, were males with bladder-origin cancer. Among blood samples, the median T cell count was roughly 150,000.

Specified time point: pretreatment peripheral blood. Deletions cut 0 bases from V and 8 bases from J, with 16 bases between. This CDR3 has 14 amino acids. Germline V gene sequence: CDR1 GTSNPN, CDR2 SVGIG (reference sequence). The assay was immunoSEQ multiplex PCR, and TCRdb's table has in-frame clones only and misses some. The repertoire holds over 45,000 clones, with around 84% as singletons. This TCR derives from a man between 60 and 70 years old with urothelial cancer. The sequences come from PBMCs, collected around atezolizumab (anti-PD-L1) treatment. The V gene is TRBV30, the J gene TRBJ1-2; perhaps TRBD1 as D (5 bases). CDR3 nucleotide sequence: TGTGCCTGGAGTGTACTAAAAGGGGCAGGCGGCTACACCTTC. Translated, it gives CAWSVLKGAGGYTF.